The source of this T cell receptor beta chain is a study of T cells after yellow fever vaccination. This clonotype was detected ten times or more. Each CDR3 protein gets one entry after TCRdb re-called the 5' RACE reads with MiXCR. The top ten clones hold just under 15% of a sample with about 630,000 distinct CDR3 sequences, roughly an eighth of them seen once. Germline-derived CDR1 and CDR2 are SGHRS and YFSETQ. The CDR3 covers 13 residues. Between the trimmed V and J ends, which lost 2 bases and 7 bases, there was a span of 10 bases. The material was PBMCs, obtained on the day of the yellow fever booster vaccination. This chain connects TRBV5-1 to TRBJ1-5; the D gene is possibly TRBD1 (5 bases). This receptor was identified in a man aged 25-40 years who received the YFV17D yellow fever vaccine. CDR3 sequence (DNA): TGCGCCAGCAGCTTATTCGCAGGGCAGCCCCAGCATTTT. This codes for CASSLFAGQPQHF.